Only a few counts were recorded for the clone carrying this T cell receptor (beta chain). As yet, its antigen is unknown. Germline CDR1 MNHEY, CDR2 SMNVEV (reference sequence). This CDR3 comprises 19 residues. Between the trimmed V and J ends, which lost 3 bases and 1 base, there was a span of 24 bases. A single record per CDR3 protein comes from TCRdb applying MiXCR to the reads. Of about 740,000 distinct CDR3 sequences in the sample, 35% were seen once. The entry originates in a study of T cell repertoires in cytomegalovirus infection. Findings of the study overall: There were carriers of CMV plus the relevant HLA, and cumulative public TCR beta family frequency identified them. What dominated the ex vivo response were HLA-C-restricted CMV-specific TCR beta clonotypes.

The rearrangement joins TRBV27 to TRBJ1-1; no clear D gene. This TCR was recovered from a human donor in good health (CMV status not recorded). Some clones in this sample may be carry-over from other donors' samples. The sample consisted of PBMCs. CDR3 sequence reads: CASSLLWSNSPGPNTEAFF. CDR3 in DNA: TGTGCCAGCAGTTTGTTATGGAGCAACTCACCGGGCCCGAACACTGAAGCTTTCTTT.